Each of the 30 T cell receptor beta chains below was sequenced from the same sample in a study of regulatory T cells in long-lasting Graves disease. Through Arm-PCR of CDR3 regions and iRepertoire HTBI primers, TCR beta libraries were built. TCRdb fed the multiplex PCR reads into MiXCR, producing one record per CDR3 protein. This repertoire shows about 620,000 distinct CDR3 sequences, roughly 15% found once; its top ten account for 18%. Regarding time point: newly diagnosed GD, antithyroid drugs for less than 3 months. From PBMCs, RNA was extracted and then used to make the TCR library. Another study also made use of these data, one on T cells in Graves' hyperthyroidism and ophthalmopathy.

Source: peripheral blood mononuclear cells (PBMCs), taken at new diagnosis, from a patient treated with antithyroid drugs. Source of these receptors: a woman in her 30s with Graves disease.

This clonotype has at least ten counts. This chain joins TRBV20-1 and TRBJ2-5, with D maybe TRBD1 (6 bases). The CDR3 covers 12 residues. Looked up from germline, CDR1 is DFQATT and CDR2 is SNEGSKA (reference sequence). V lost 7 bases and J lost 2, with 11 bases in between. The CDR3 nucleotides are TGCAGTGTACAGGGTACTCAAGAGACCCAGTACTTC. Its translation is CSVQGTQETQYF.

For the CDR3, the DNA is TGTGCCAGCGAGGTCCCGGGCTCTGGAAACACCATATATTTT. Translated: CASEVPGSGNTIYF. The gene calls are TRBV28 and TRBJ1-3; D uncertain. CDR1 is MDHEN and CDR2 is SYDVKM in the germline V gene. Trimming stripped 8 bases from V and 0 bases from J, with 11 bases between. The CDR3 contains 14 residues. The full variable domain, in which reference TRBV28 and TRBJ1-3 provide the parts outside the CDR3, is DVKVTQSSRYLVKRTGEKVFLECVQDMDHENMFWYRQDPGLGLRLIYFSYDVKMKEKGDIPEGYSVSREKKERFSLILESASTNQTSMYLCASEVPGSGNTIYFGEGSWLTVV.

The sample holds many counts of this clonotype. The genes are TRBV28 and TRBJ2-3, with D tentatively TRBD2 (6 bases). Trimming took 6 bases from V and 2 from J, leaving 18 bases between them. CDR3 length: 16 residues. CDR1 MDHEN and CDR2 SYDVKM come from the germline V gene. CDR3 sequence: CASRLASGGFTDTQYF. The CDR3 nucleotides read TGTGCCAGCAGACTGGCCTCCGGGGGATTCACAGATACGCAGTATTTT.

This clonotype was seen ten or more times. The rearrangement uses TRBV15 and TRBJ1-2, with no clear D. The ends were cut back, 2 bases at V and 8 bases at J, with 6 bases in the middle. Germline assignment: CDR1 LNHNV and CDR2 YYDKDF (reference sequence). The CDR3 runs to 11 residues. CDR3 sequence reads: CATSRLEGYTF. CDR3 DNA: TGTGCCACCAGCAGACTTGAGGGCTACACCTTC.

This clonotype was seen ten or more times. V gene TRBV7-9 combines with J gene TRBJ2-6; D tentatively fits TRBD1 or TRBD2 (5 bases each). The CDR3 consists of 14 residues. Germline values: CDR1 SEHNR, CDR2 FQNEAQ (reference sequence). Between the trimmed V and J ends, which lost 5 bases and 4 bases, there was a span of 9 bases. CDR3 region: CASSPGPGANVLTF. CDR3 DNA sequence: TGTGCCAGCAGCCCGGGACCGGGGGCCAACGTCCTGACTTTC.

The V and J genes are TRBV30 and TRBJ2-3; TRBD2 might be the D (7 bases). The better agreement between TRBJ2-5 and the DNA end casts doubt on the J call. CDR1 GTSNPN and CDR2 SVGIG come from the germline V gene (reference sequence). The CDR3 is 15 amino acids. The CDR3 nucleotides read TGTGCCTGGACCGGGGGGCTAGCAAGGATAGAGACCCAGTACTTC. Encoded protein: CAWTGGLARIETQYF.

This clonotype was detected ten times or more. The chain couples TRBV6-1 to TRBJ2-1; TRBD1 agrees at 10 bases. The CDR3 contains 14 residues. V gave up 7 bases and J gave up 4 bases; unmatched junction bases: 4. Germline V CDR1 and CDR2: MNHNS, SASEGT. The CDR3 spells CASTGQGGYNEQFF. The CDR3, as DNA: TGTGCCAGCACAGGACAGGGGGGATACAATGAGCAGTTCTTC.

This clonotype has only a few counts. The chain uses TRBV27 and TRBJ2-7; no clear D gene. The CDR3 covers 13 residues. Germline V gives CDR1 MNHEY, CDR2 SMNVEV (reference sequence). The germline V and J ends were trimmed by 6 bases and 2 bases, with 11 bases remaining between them. The CDR3 is CASRPGRTYEQYF. DNA for the CDR3: TGTGCCAGCAGACCCGGAAGGACCTACGAGCAGTACTTC.

The sample holds many counts of this clonotype. The genes are TRBV6-2 or TRBV6-3 and TRBJ1-2; 11 bases map to TRBD1. CDR3 length equals 16 residues. Looked up from germline, CDR1 is MNHEY and CDR2 is SVGEGT. V was clipped by 4 bases and J by 4 bases; unmatched bases: 8. The DNA of the CDR3 is TGTGCCAGCAGTTCACAAGCCGGGACAGGGGGCTATGGCTACACCTTC. Residues: CASSSQAGTGGYGYTF.

The rearrangement links TRBV4-1 to TRBJ1-3; D gene uncertain. The CDR3 totals 16 residues. Germline V gene lookup returns CDR1 MGHRA and CDR2 YSYEKL. V was pared by 4 bases and J by 0 bases, with 13 bases between. The CDR3 loop reads CASSPTSAGSGNTIYF. The CDR3 DNA is TGCGCCAGCAGCCCTACATCTGCTGGCTCTGGAAACACCATATATTTT.

This clonotype was found a few times. The chain is built from TRBV15 and TRBJ1-5; D call uncertain. V was pared by 5 bases and J by 7 bases, with 12 bases between. The germline V gene encodes CDR1 LNHNV and CDR2 YYDKDF (reference sequence). This CDR3 is 13 amino acids long. CDR3: CATSLGPGQPQHF. Written as DNA, the CDR3 is TGTGCCACCAGCTTAGGACCGGGACAGCCCCAGCATTTT.

This clonotype was picked up a small number of times. For the CDR3, the DNA is TGTGCCAGCAGGCCCCGGGACAGAGGATCGGATACGCAGTATTTT. It specifies CASRPRDRGSDTQYF. The chain has TRBV6-1 and TRBJ2-3; 7 bases line up with TRBD1. The CDR3 is 15 amino acids. CDR1 and CDR2 (germline): MNHNS, SASEGT. V gave up 6 bases and J gave up 6 bases; unmatched junction bases: 12.

Comments on this clonotype: This likely traces to a read error, being one base from a far larger clone. The chain couples TRBV6-9 to TRBJ1-1; D is ambiguous. The CDR3 runs to 17 residues. Germline assignment: CDR1 MNHGY and CDR2 SVAAGI. The V end was cut by 2 bases, the J end by 4 bases, with 20 bases between. This chain's CDR3 is CASSYTEDLWMGTEAFF. The CDR3, as DNA: TGTGCCAGCAGTTATACTGAAGACCTGTGGATGGGCACTGAAGCTTTCTTT.

The gene calls are TRBV6-2 or TRBV6-3 and TRBJ1-1; D not resolved. The CDR3 contains 13 residues. The V end was cut by 5 bases, the J end by 5 bases, with 12 bases between. Germline V gives CDR1 MNHEY, CDR2 SVGEGT. CDR3 amino acids: CASSDGRGTEAFF. CDR3 bases: TGTGCCAGCAGTGATGGGAGAGGGACTGAAGCTTTCTTT.

This clonotype was detected a few times. One junction end disagrees with the germline gene, perhaps due to a read error. The V gene is TRBV30, the J gene TRBJ1-6, with TRBD1 matching 7 bases. This CDR3 contains 14 residues. Germline V gives CDR1 GTSNPN, CDR2 SVGIG (reference sequence). Here the CDR3 reads CAWAATGIKSPPHF. The CDR3 nucleotides read TGTGCCTGGGCTGCGACAGGGATCAAATCACCCCCCCACTTT.

This clonotype has ten or more counts. The CDR3 protein is CASSLVSNEQYF. The CDR3 nucleotides are TGTGCCAGCAGCTTGGTTTCCAACGAGCAGTACTTC. V is TRBV5-4 and J is TRBJ2-7; no reliable D call. Looked up from germline, CDR1 is SGHNT and CDR2 is YYREEE (reference sequence). This CDR3 is built from 12 residues. V shed 0 bases and J shed 5 bases, with 6 bases lying between them.

Notes on this clonotype: A much larger clone is a single base away; this may be a read error. The DNA is omitted, as the CDR3 cannot be located on it reliably, and the CDR3 follows TCRdb's listing. The rearrangement uses TRBV30 and TRBJ1-3. Germline assignment: CDR1 GTSNPN and CDR2 SVGIG (reference sequence). Both ends counted, the CDR3 spans 11 residues. CDR3 protein: CAWGPGNTMYF.

This clonotype appeared many times. The chain joins TRBV2 to TRBJ1-4; D is possibly TRBD1 (5 bases). The CDR3 extends over 19 amino acids. Germline V gene data show CDR1 as SNHLY and CDR2 as FYNNEI. Between the trimmed V and J ends, which lost 3 bases and 0 bases, there was a span of 20 bases. The CDR3 here is CASSDSRDQVTATNEKLFF. CDR3 coding DNA: TGTGCCAGCAGTGACTCCCGGGACCAAGTAACTGCAACTAATGAAAAACTGTTTTTT.

The chain recombines TRBV7-2 with TRBJ1-6, with TRBD1 matching over 7 bases. Unmatched junction bases numbered 2, after V lost 5 bases and J lost 4 bases. Germline assignment: CDR1 SGHTA and CDR2 FQGNSA. The CDR3 extends over 14 amino acids. In DNA form, the CDR3 reads TGTGCCAGCAGCCAGGGACAGTATAATTCACCCCTCCACTTT. It translates to CASSQGQYNSPLHF.

The V gene is TRBV5-5, the J gene TRBJ2-2; 7 positions match TRBD1. Unmatched junction bases numbered 14, after V lost 4 bases and J lost 5 bases. Per the germline V gene, CDR1 is SGHKS and CDR2 is YYEKEE (reference sequence). The length of the CDR3 is 17 residues. The CDR3 loop reads CASSAQPAGGWTGELFF. CDR3 coding DNA: TGTGCCAGCAGCGCCCAGCCAGCAGGGGGTTGGACCGGGGAGCTGTTTTTT.

This clonotype was counted ten times or more. The V call is TRBV7-2, the J call TRBJ1-1, with D hard to call. Germline V gene sequence: CDR1 SGHTA, CDR2 FQGNSA. Trimming pared 4 bases from V and 5 bases from J, leaving 17 bases between. CDR3 size: 15 residues. The CDR3 nucleotides read TGTGCCAGCAGCTCTCAGCCGACAAAGTCAACTGAAGCTTTCTTT. Its protein is CASSSQPTKSTEAFF.

The V call is TRBV4-2, the J call TRBJ2-3, with a tentative D call TRBD2 (6 bases). The CDR3 runs 15 residues. Trimming pared 8 bases from V and 5 bases from J, leaving 20 bases between. From germline, CDR1 is LGHNA and CDR2 YNFKEQ. The CDR3 DNA reads as TGTGCCAGCGGGGAAGTTCGGGAGTTTGGAGATACGCAGTATTTT. Translation: CASGEVREFGDTQYF.

In this sample, this clonotype turned up many times. The V gene is TRBV29-1, the J gene TRBJ2-3, with D tentatively TRBD1 (6 bases). V lost 8 bases, J lost 3 bases, and 18 bases lay in between. CDR1 is SQVTM, CDR2 ANQGSEA, per germline. This CDR3 spans 14 amino acids. The CDR3 region is CSLRLGTGTDTQYF. The CDR3, as DNA: TGCAGCTTACGACTCGGTACAGGGACAGATACGCAGTATTTT.

This clonotype was seen a handful of times. The chain links TRBV24-1 to TRBJ2-5; 9 nucleotides line up with TRBD1. From germline, CDR1 is KGHDR and CDR2 SFDVKD. Trimming removed 4 bases from V and 5 bases from J; junction bases left unmatched: 10. There are 16 residues in the CDR3. CDR3 sequence reads: CATSDPGQGVVETQYF. The CDR3 DNA reads as TGTGCCACCAGTGACCCGGGACAGGGAGTGGTGGAGACCCAGTACTTC.

The chain joins TRBV19 to TRBJ1-2; tentatively, D is TRBD1 (5 bases). Deletions cut 0 bases from V and 0 bases from J, with 11 bases between. The germline CDR1 and CDR2 sequences are LNHDA and SQIVND (reference sequence). There are 16 residues in the CDR3. The CDR3 sequence: CASSIDPGRANYGYTF. CDR3 DNA sequence: TGTGCCAGTAGTATAGACCCAGGGCGAGCTAACTATGGCTACACCTTC.

The sample holds a few counts of this clonotype. This chain links TRBV30 with TRBJ2-3, with a tentative D call TRBD2 (5 bases). V shed 1 base and J shed 0 bases, with 14 bases lying between them. Per the germline V gene, CDR1 is GTSNPN and CDR2 is SVGIG (reference sequence). The CDR3 has 16 residues. In nucleotides, the CDR3 is TGTGCCTGGAGTGGATTTCGGGGAATTAGCACAGATACGCAGTATTTT. As protein: CAWSGFRGISTDTQYF.

In regard to this clonotype: A much larger clone is a single base away; this may be a read error. The chain has TRBV28 and TRBJ1-6; D unclear. The CDR3 is 17 residues long. From germline, CDR1 is MDHEN and CDR2 SYDVKM. The CDR3 loop is CVSSSPRPIVTLIPLHF. CDR3 DNA sequence: TGTGTCAGCAGTTCGCCCAGGCCCATCGTTACTCTTATACCCCTCCACTTT.

This clonotype was counted many times. The rearrangement links TRBV19 to TRBJ2-5; D is unresolved. V dropped 9 bases and J dropped 5 bases, with 19 bases sitting between them. The germline V gene encodes CDR1 LNHDA and CDR2 SQIVND (reference sequence). The CDR3 runs 14 residues. CDR3 loop: CASKEYITDETQYF. The CDR3, as DNA: TGTGCCAGCAAAGAGTACATCACGGACGAGACCCAGTACTTC.

Ten or more counts support this clonotype. J is TRBJ1-2 and V is TRBV6-2 or TRBV6-3; no firm D call. Germline assignment: CDR1 MNHEY and CDR2 SVGEGT. Deletions cut 0 bases from V and 4 bases from J, with 9 bases between. The CDR3 has 14 amino acids. CDR3 bases: TGTGCCAGCAGTTACTCGGCAGACGCCTATGGCTACACCTTC. Translated: CASSYSADAYGYTF.

This clonotype has more than one count but fewer than ten. This could be a read error, since a much larger clone is one nucleotide away. The chain couples TRBV2 to TRBJ2-7, with D uncertain. The CDR3 is made up of 14 amino acids. Germline-derived CDR1 and CDR2 are SNHLY and FYNNEI. This chain's CDR3 is CASTYFFGTYKQYF. DNA of the CDR3: TGTGCCAGCACCTACTTTTTTGGTACCTACAAGCAGTACTTC. Variable domain in full (rest from reference TRBV2 and TRBJ2-7): EPEVTQTPSHQVTQMGQEVILRCVPISNHLYFYWYRQILGQKVEFLVSFYNNEISEKSEIFDDQFSVERPDGSNFTLKIRSTKLEDSAMYFCASTYFFGTYKQYFGPGTRLTVT.